This T cell receptor (beta chain) derives from a study of cytomegalovirus exposure and HLA in healthy donors. The study's findings and limits: Common viral pathogens seemed, in a later analysis, to connect with several of the most significant clusters. TCR association rates varied by HLA locus in a later analysis, with DRB1 highest and HLA-C lowest. It was reportedly the case that the classifier diagnosed cytomegalovirus status with high specificity and sensitivity.

This clone appeared a few times. Its antigen remains unknown. The germline gene is not matched at one end of the junction; a read error may be the cause. Primers included in the PCR were 60 Vbeta and 13 Jbeta primers. Clones were sequenced by immunoSEQ multiplex PCR, and TCRdb holds only the in-frame ones, with some missing. The profile shows about 160,000 clones, approximately 76% of them singletons. The CDR3 has 15 amino acids. Germline lookup yields CDR1 SGHRS and CDR2 YFSETQ. This clonotype was obtained from a female donor in good health and CMV-seronegative. The chain joins TRBV5-1 to TRBJ2-7; 8 bases map to TRBD2. Sequencing was carried out using PBMCs. The CDR3 bases are TGCGCCAGCAGCCCTACAGCGGGAGCGCCGCTTGTTAGGGACTTC. It codes for CASSPTAGAPLVRDF.